This T cell receptor (beta chain) is drawn from a study of Ad26.COV2.S vaccination and SARS-CoV-2 variants. Study summary: Into the muscle, Ad26.COV2.S was dosed once or twice, 56 days apart.

Findings of the study overall: For non-spike TCRs, breadth in vaccine recipients resembled that in placebo recipients.

Specified treatment: 15 to 20 received Ad26.COV2.S at low or high dose, single or two shots; 5 received placebo; per-sample allocation not given. Specimens were obtained on day 63 following the first vaccine or placebo injection. As concerns this clone: The antigen remains unidentified.

Method: immunoSEQ multiplex PCR; TCRdb's copy keeps in-frame clones and lacks some. Among 400,000 to 500,000 clones listed, 88% were seen once. This CDR3 is built from 14 residues. The V end was cut by 7 bases, the J end by 1 base, with 13 bases between. Germline assignment: CDR1 MDHEN and CDR2 SYDVKM. The source material was peripheral blood, sampled in a trial of Ad26.COV2.S vaccine versus placebo. The chain couples TRBV28 to TRBJ1-2, with no clear D. The clonotype originates from a person aged 18-65 years who received the Ad26.COV2.S COVID-19 vaccine or a placebo. CDR3 nucleotides: TGTGCCAGCATTCGGGGTGGAGGTAACTATGGCTACACCTTC. This encodes CASIRGGGNYGYTF.